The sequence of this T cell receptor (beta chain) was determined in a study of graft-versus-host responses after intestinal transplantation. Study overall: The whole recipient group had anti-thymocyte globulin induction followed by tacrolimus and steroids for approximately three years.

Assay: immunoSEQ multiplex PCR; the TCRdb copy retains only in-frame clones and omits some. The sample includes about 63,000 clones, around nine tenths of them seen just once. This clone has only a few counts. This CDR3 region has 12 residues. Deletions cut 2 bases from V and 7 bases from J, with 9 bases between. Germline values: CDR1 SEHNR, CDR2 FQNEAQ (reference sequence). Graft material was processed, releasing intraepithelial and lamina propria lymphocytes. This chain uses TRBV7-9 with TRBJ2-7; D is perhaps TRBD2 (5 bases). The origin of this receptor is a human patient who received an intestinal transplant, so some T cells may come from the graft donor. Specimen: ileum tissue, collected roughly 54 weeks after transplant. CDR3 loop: CASSLRSGEQYF. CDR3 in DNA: TGTGCCAGCAGCTTACGGTCGGGGGAGCAGTACTTC.